The sequence of this TCR beta chain was determined in a study of CD8+ T cells in alopecia areata. Study-wide results and limits: Higher clonality was seen in lesional scalp than in normal scalp, especially in alopecia totalis/universalis.

Combined cutaneous lymph node cells underwent sorting by CD4, CD8alpha, NKG2D, NKG2ACE and additional markers. V dropped 0 bases and J dropped 2 bases, with 16 bases sitting between them. Germline values: CDR1 LGHNA, CDR2 YNLKQL (reference sequence). CDR3 size: 17 residues. The sequencing template was cDNA reverse transcribed from extracted RNA. Only in-frame clones appear in the TCRdb table, and some are missing; sequencing was by immunoSEQ multiplex PCR. There are 270,000 or so clones in the sample, none observed a single time. About this clone: The antigen remains undetermined. Genes and germline are mouse. With the read ending 4 residues before the CDR3 end, the germline J gene is used to fill in that end.

The chain has TRBV5 and TRBJ1-2, with D tentatively TRBD1 (6 bases). This TCR came from a C3H/HeJ mouse with alopecia areata. This line is of MHC haplotype H2-k. The sample consisted of CD4+ T cells sorted from a lymph node. The CDR3 sequence is CASSQDPLGQPNSDYTF. The part of the CDR3 DNA that was read is TGTGCCAGCAGCCAAGACCCCCTCGGACAGCCCAACTCC.